A selection of T cell receptor beta chains follows, all from one sample in a study of regulatory T cells in long-lasting Graves disease. TCRdb independently ran MiXCR on the multiplex PCR reads; one entry per CDR3 protein. The sample shows 500,000 or so distinct CDR3 sequences, 15% to 20% of them seen only once. This same sample was also taken into another study, of T cells in Graves' hyperthyroidism and ophthalmopathy.

The source material was peripheral blood mononuclear cells (PBMCs), sampled at new diagnosis, from a patient treated with antithyroid drugs. These receptors originate from a woman between 40 and 65 years old with Graves disease. Each CDR3 is given with its conserved first and last residue.

v_gene	j_gene	CDR3aa
TRBV12-3/TRBV12-4	TRBJ1-2	CASSPARDFYPIIGYTF
TRBV12-3/TRBV12-4	TRBJ1-3	CASSTGLGNTIYF
TRBV19	TRBJ1-1	CASSRGWGLNTEAFF
TRBV19	TRBJ1-5	CASSMGDSWVGNQPQHF
TRBV28	TRBJ1-2	CASTGQGNYGYTF
TRBV27	TRBJ1-5	CASSSGVLNQPQHF
TRBV19	TRBJ1-2	CASSMGTYGYTF
TRBV5-1	TRBJ1-2	CASSQDRYRNGYTF
TRBV27	TRBJ1-6	CASSYTGGASPLHF
TRBV24-1	TRBJ2-3	CATSDSWGWTQYF
TRBV6-2/TRBV6-3	TRBJ2-7	CASSYVGSSYEQYF
TRBV11-2	TRBJ2-3	CASAVVGAGDTQYF
TRBV12-3/TRBV12-4	TRBJ1-1	CASSLPTNTEAFF
TRBV7-3	TRBJ1-1	CASSSRYERNPNTEAFF
TRBV6-1	TRBJ1-5	CASSGVGRGRGQPQHF
TRBV27	TRBJ1-1	CASSLSDAGRAFF
TRBV2	TRBJ2-3	CASRRGQGGTDTQYF
TRBV28	TRBJ1-3	CASTESGNTIYF
TRBV29-1	TRBJ2-5	CSATPQETQYF
TRBV6-1	TRBJ1-4	CASSGQGFARGKLFF
TRBV3-1	TRBJ1-1	CASKLGSNTEAFF
TRBV7-9	TRBJ1-1	CASSLLGIGAFF
TRBV27	TRBJ1-5	CASRGGYNQPQHF
TRBV4-1	TRBJ1-3	CASSPRSGGESGNTIYF
TRBV9	TRBJ2-1	CASSEGQGLYNEQFF
TRBV19	TRBJ1-2	CASIAGTAYGYTF
TRBV7-9	TRBJ1-6	CASSLEGFNSPLHF
TRBV7-2	TRBJ1-2	CAPGKKGGGMSYTF
TRBV7-6	TRBJ2-7	CASSLQGAGEQYF
TRBV6-1	TRBJ1-2	CASSLQEGVRYGYTF
TRBV5-6	TRBJ1-6	CASSLRGLNSPPHF
TRBV6-4	TRBJ2-2	CASSESNTGELFF
TRBV20-1	TRBJ2-7	CSASGSGYEQYF
TRBV3-1	TRBJ2-1	CASSQSIAGNEQFF
TRBV6-2/TRBV6-3	TRBJ1-6	CASSYSLVGDSPLHF
TRBV12-3/TRBV12-4	TRBJ1-3	CASSFAGRGNTIYF
TRBV6-1	TRBJ1-4	CASTWTGAEKLFF
TRBV11-2	TRBJ1-2	CASSLDRTGGYTF
TRBV12-3/TRBV12-4	TRBJ2-2	CASSQRLAGTTGELFF
TRBV7-2	TRBJ2-3	CASRRLRLTDTQYF
TRBV7-8	TRBJ1-1	CASSLETRYLNTEAFF
TRBV7-9	TRBJ2-7	CASSQSGGSYEQYF
TRBV18	TRBJ1-2	CASSPGQGSGGYTF
TRBV28	TRBJ1-1	CASRDGVNTEAFF
TRBV18	TRBJ2-3	CASSPPRTGKDTQYF
TRBV6-2/TRBV6-3	TRBJ2-7	CASSSRGGSYEQYF
TRBV28	TRBJ2-7	CASSPISWTGLSSYEQYF
TRBV12-3/TRBV12-4	TRBJ2-2	CASSFPPGDTGELFF
TRBV2	TRBJ2-1	CASNIQPSVRKFF
TRBV18	TRBJ2-1	CASSPPGRPNEQFF
TRBV6-1	TRBJ1-6	CASRPVVPNSPLHF
TRBV5-1	TRBJ1-2	CASSIDRASRNYGYTF
TRBV7-9	TRBJ1-3	CASSLPQGFAGNTIYF